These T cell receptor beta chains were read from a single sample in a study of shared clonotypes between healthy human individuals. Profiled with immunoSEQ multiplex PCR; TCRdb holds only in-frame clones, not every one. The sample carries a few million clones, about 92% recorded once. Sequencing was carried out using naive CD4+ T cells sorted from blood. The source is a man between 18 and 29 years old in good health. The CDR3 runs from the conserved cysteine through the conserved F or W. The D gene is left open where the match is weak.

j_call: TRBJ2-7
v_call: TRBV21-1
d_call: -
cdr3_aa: CASSKALGAGGDPYEQYF

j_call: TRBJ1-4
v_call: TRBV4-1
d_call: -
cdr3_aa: CASAEPGQLNEKLFF

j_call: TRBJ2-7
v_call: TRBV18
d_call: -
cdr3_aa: CASSPTKDYSKGEQYF

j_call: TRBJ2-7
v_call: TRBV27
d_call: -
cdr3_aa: CASSLSQGTWTYEQYF

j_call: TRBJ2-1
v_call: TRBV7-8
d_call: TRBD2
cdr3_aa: CASMMGGGYEQFF

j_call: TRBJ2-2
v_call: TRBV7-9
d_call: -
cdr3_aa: CASTRSGQTNTGELFF

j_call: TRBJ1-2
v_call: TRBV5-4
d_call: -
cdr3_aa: CASSFDSNYGYTF

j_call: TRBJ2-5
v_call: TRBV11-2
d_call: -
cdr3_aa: CASSLAGKSRETQYF

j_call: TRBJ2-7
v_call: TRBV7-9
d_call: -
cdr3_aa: CASSLGTSSYEQYF

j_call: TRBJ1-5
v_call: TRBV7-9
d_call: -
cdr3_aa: CASNLRGGNQPQHF

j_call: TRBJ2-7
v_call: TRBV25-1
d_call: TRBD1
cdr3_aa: CASSERTGSGEQYF

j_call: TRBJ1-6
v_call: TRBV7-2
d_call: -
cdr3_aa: CASSLSVSSPLHF

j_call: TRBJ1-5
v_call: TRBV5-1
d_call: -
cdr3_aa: CASSFTGASNQPQHF

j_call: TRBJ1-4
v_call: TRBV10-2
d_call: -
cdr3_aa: CASSGSNEKLFF

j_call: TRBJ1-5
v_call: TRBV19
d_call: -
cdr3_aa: CASSISIGGESNQPQHF

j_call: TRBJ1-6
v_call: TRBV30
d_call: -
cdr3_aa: CAWARGESPLHF

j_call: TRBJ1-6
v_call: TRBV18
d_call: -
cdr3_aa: CASSPLSGTQLITPLHF

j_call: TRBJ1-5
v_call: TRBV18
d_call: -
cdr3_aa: CASSEQGPNQPQHF

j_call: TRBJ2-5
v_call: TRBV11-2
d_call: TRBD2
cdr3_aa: CASSLEGTIAGKFHRETQYF

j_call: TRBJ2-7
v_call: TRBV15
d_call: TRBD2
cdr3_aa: CATSRGGIAGTYEQYF

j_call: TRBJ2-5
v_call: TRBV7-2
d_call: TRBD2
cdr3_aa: CATPGLAGGETQYF

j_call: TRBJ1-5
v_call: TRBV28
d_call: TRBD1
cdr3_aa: CASSSGQGAGQPQHF

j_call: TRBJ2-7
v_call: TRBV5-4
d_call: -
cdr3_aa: CASSLGRSAYEQYF

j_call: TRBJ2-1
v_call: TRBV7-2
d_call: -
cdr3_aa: CASRPGGTNEQFF

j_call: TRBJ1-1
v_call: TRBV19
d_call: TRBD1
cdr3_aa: CASRGGPGQFEAFF

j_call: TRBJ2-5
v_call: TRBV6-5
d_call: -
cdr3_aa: CASRGTGSETRYF

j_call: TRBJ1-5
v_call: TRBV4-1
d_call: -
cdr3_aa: CASSQDLAPNQPQHF

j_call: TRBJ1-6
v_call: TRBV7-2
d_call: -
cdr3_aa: CASSLDRGQNSPLHF

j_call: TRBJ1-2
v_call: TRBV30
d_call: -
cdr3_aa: CAWSVRGLDYGYTF

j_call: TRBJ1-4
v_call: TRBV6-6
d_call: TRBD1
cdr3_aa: CASQREGQGHEKLFF

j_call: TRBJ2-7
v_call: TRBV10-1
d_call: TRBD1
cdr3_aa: CASSAGQGPVGTYEQYF

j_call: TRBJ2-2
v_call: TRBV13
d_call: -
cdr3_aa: CASSLRIGGSPGELFF

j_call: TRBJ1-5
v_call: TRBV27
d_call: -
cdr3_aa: CASSSNTKPQHF

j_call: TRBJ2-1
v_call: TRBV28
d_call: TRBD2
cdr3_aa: CASSWSGAIYNEQFF

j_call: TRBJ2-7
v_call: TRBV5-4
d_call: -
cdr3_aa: CASWDEQYF

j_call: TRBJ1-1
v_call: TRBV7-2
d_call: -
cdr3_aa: CASSLGPGRGNTEAFF

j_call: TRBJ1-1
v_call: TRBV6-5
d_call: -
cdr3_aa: CASSVGARTEAFF

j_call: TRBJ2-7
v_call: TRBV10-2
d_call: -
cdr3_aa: CASSETGTGAYEQYF

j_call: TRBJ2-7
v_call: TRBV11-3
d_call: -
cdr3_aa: CASSPGLWGAPYEQYF

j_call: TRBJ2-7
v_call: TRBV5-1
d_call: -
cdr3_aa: CASSFRYSSYEQYF

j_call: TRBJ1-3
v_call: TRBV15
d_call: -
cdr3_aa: CATSRDPTGSGNTIYF

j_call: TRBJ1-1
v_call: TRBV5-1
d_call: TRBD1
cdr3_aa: CASSSLTGKNTEAFF

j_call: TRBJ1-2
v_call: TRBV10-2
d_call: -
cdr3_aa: CASKQGRDYGYTF

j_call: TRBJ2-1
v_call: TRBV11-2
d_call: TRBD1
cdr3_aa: CASSLWTGSQNEQFF

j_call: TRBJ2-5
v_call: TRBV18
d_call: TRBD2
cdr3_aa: CASSPAGRALQETQYF

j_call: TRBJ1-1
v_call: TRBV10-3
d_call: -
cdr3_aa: CAISQVNTEAFF

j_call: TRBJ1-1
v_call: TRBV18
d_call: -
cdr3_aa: CASSPSGDPNTEAFF

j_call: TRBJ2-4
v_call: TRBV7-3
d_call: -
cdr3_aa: CASSLQGSKNIQYF

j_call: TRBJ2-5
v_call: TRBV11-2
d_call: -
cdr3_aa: CASSLGERETQYF

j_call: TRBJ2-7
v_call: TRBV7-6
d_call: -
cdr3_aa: CASTKGFATYEQYF

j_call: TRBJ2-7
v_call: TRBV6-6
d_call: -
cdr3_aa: CASSKGSSYEQYF

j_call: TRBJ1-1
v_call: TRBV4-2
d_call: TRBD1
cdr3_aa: CASSQELSTGGTEAFF

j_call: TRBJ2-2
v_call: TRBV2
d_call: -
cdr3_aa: CASSGYRNTGELFF

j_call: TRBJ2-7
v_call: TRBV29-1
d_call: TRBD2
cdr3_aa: CSVITGLAGGSYEQYF

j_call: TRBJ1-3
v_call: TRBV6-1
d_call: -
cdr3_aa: CASSEARGSGNTIYF

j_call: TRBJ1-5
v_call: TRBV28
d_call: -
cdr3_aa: CASTIVSNGDQPQHF

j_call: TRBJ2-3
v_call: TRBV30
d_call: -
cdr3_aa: CAWSRADTQYF